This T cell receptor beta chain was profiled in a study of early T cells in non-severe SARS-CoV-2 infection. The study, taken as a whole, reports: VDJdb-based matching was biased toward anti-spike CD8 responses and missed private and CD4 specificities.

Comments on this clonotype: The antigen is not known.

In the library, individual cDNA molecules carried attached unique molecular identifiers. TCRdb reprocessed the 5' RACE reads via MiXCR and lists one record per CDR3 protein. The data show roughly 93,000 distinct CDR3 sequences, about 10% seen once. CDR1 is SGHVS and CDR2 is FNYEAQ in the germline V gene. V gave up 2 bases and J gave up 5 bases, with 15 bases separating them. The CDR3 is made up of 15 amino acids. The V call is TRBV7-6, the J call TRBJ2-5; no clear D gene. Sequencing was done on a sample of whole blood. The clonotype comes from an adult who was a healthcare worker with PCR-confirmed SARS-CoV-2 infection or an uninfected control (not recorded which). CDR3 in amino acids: CASSLFWIGHETQYF. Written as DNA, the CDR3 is TGTGCCAGCAGCTTATTCTGGATAGGGCACGAGACCCAGTACTTC.